This note documents a single TCR beta chain sequence. Treatment of the sample: oral pan-JAK inhibitor, 5-10 mg twice daily. The CDR3 extends over 14 amino acids. CDR1 is GTSNPN, CDR2 SVGIG, per germline (reference sequence). Trimming removed 4 bases at V and 0 bases at J, with 12 bases between. The data are from a study of CD8+ T cells in alopecia areata. cDNA serving as the sequencing template came from extracted, reverse transcribed RNA. Here immunoSEQ multiplex PCR was the method, and the copy in TCRdb shows in-frame clones only, minus some. Among under 200,000 clones, 65% were seen once, and the ten largest hold roughly 0.85%.

This sequence joins TRBV30 and TRBJ1-1, with a tentative D call TRBD1 (5 bases). This receptor was obtained from a human donor with alopecia areata. The material sequenced was CD4+ T cells sorted from blood, taken at week 4, from a patient treated with tofacitinib. The CDR3 here is CAWIPGRMNTEAFF. DNA of the CDR3: TGTGCCTGGATCCCGGGACGTATGAACACTGAAGCTTTCTTT.